This is a list of T cell receptor beta chains from one sample in a study of breast tumors, draining lymph nodes, adjacent tissues. TCRdb itself ran the multiplex PCR reads through MiXCR, one entry per CDR3 protein. This sample has 150,000 to 200,000 distinct CDR3 sequences; about 34% occur once, and the top ten carry about 4.1%. The source material was axillary lymph node tissue. The receptors derive from a female donor with breast cancer. Some clones in this sample may be carry-over from other donors' samples. CDR3s include the opening cysteine and the closing phenylalanine or tryptophan. Each record gives: clone size, D gene, V gene, J gene, CDR3 protein, CDR3 DNA. D genes are given only for firm matches. Size tells how often a clone was seen (once, few, many) or the class of an expanded clone, and some rows leave it out.

NA	TRBD2	TRBV7-9	TRBJ2-6	CASSFTSGSSGANVLTF	TGTGCCAGCAGCTTCACTAGCGGGAGCTCTGGGGCCAACGTCCTGACTTTC
NA	TRBD1	TRBV5-1	TRBJ1-1	CASSSPRTGGGNTEAFF	TGCGCCAGCAGCTCACCCAGAACAGGGGGCGGGAACACTGAAGCTTTCTTT
many	TRBD2	TRBV6-1	TRBJ2-5	CASRNLGTSQETQYF	TGTGCCAGCAGGAACCTCGGGACTAGCCAAGAGACCCAGTACTTC
many	NA	TRBV20-1	TRBJ1-3	CSATSWTEPSGSGNTIYF	TGCAGTGCCACTTCGTGGACAGAACCCTCGGGCTCTGGAAACACCATATATTTT
many	NA	TRBV4-2	TRBJ2-1	CASSQEGLYNEQFF	TGTGCCAGCAGCCAAGAAGGACTATACAATGAGCAGTTCTTC
many	TRBD1	TRBV7-8	TRBJ1-5	CASSLVGGSNQPQHF	TGTGCCAGCAGCTTAGTAGGGGGCAGCAATCAGCCCCAGCATTTT
NA	NA	TRBV20-1	TRBJ1-4	CSARPRDGMGLANEKLFF	TGCAGTGCTAGACCTAGGGACGGTATGGGGCTAGCTAATGAAAAACTGTTTTTT
many	TRBD1	TRBV24-1	TRBJ1-2	CATESGRGDYGYTF	TGTGCCACGGAGTCGGGCAGGGGGGACTATGGCTACACCTTC
many	TRBD2	TRBV15	TRBJ2-5	CATSTGTSGSTGETQYF	TGTGCCACCAGCACCGGGACTAGCGGGAGCACGGGGGAGACCCAGTACTTC
NA	TRBD1	TRBV20-1	TRBJ2-2	CSARTGRGFGELFF	TGCAGTGCTAGGACAGGGAGAGGATTTGGGGAGCTGTTTTTT
NA	NA	TRBV9	TRBJ1-4	CASSVETGGGDEKLLF	TGTGCCAGCAGCGTAGAAACGGGGGGGGGCGATGAAAAACTGTTGTTT
NA	TRBD2	TRBV15	TRBJ2-1	CATSGGLAQNNEQFF	TGTGCCACCAGCGGCGGACTAGCCCAGAACAATGAGCAGTTCTTC
few	NA	TRBV6-2/TRBV6-3	TRBJ2-7	CASRTPARGEQYF	TGTGCCAGCAGAACCCCAGCCCGGGGCGAGCAGTACTTC
many	TRBD1	TRBV7-8	TRBJ2-7	CASFGTGAYEQYF	TGTGCCAGCTTCGGGACAGGGGCCTACGAGCAGTACTTC
NA	TRBD1	TRBV5-1	TRBJ1-2	CASSWGQGAVCGYTF	TGCGCCAGCAGCTGGGGCCAGGGGGCGGTGTGTGGCTACACCTTC
NA	NA	TRBV7-2	TRBJ1-1	CASSTQVRTEAFF	TGTGCCAGCAGCACACAGGTTCGGACTGAAGCTTTCTTT
many	NA	TRBV7-9	TRBJ2-3	CASSPGPGSTDTQYF	TGTGCCAGCAGCCCAGGGCCAGGGAGCACAGATACGCAGTATTTT
NA	NA	TRBV27	TRBJ1-2	CASSSQSSGGNTF	TGTGCCAGCAGTTCCCAGTCCTCGGGCGGCAACACCTTC
NA	NA	TRBV19	TRBJ1-6	CASSHSGTSGDSPLHF	TGTGCCAGTAGCCACAGCGGGACTAGCGGCGACTCACCCCTCCACTTT
many	NA	TRBV5-5	TRBJ2-2	CASSLEVDFTGELFF	TGTGCCAGCAGCTTGGAGGTAGACTTCACCGGGGAGCTGTTTTTT
many	NA	TRBV20-1	TRBJ2-5	CSASSQGPQETQYF	TGCAGTGCTAGTTCCCAGGGACCCCAAGAGACCCAGTACTTC
many	TRBD1	TRBV12-3/TRBV12-4	TRBJ2-3	CASSPGDRGSTDTQYF	TGTGCCAGCAGTCCGGGGGACAGGGGGTCTACAGATACGCAGTATTTT
many	TRBD2	TRBV6-1	TRBJ2-5	CASSERLAGQETQYF	TGTGCCAGCAGTGAAAGGTTAGCGGGGCAAGAGACCCAGTACTTC
NA	NA	TRBV7-9	TRBJ1-6	CASTRGVGRNLPLHF	TGTGCCAGCACCAGAGGCGTAGGGCGTAATTTACCCCTCCACTTT
many	NA	TRBV30	TRBJ2-3	CAWSKTRTGTDTQYF	TGTGCCTGGAGTAAGACCCGAACGGGCACAGATACGCAGTATTTT
many	NA	TRBV20-1	TRBJ2-7	CSAFQTSSYEQYF	TGCAGTGCCTTCCAAACAAGCTCCTACGAGCAGTACTTC
many	TRBD1	TRBV20-1	TRBJ1-2	CSASVRGTVNNYGYTF	TGCAGTGCCAGTGTGAGAGGGACAGTTAACAACTATGGCTACACCTTC
NA	NA	TRBV20-1	TRBJ1-6	CSAGSPSSPLHF	TGCAGTGCCGGGAGTCCTTCTTCACCCCTCCACTTT
many	NA	TRBV19	TRBJ2-7	CASRKFNEQYF	TGTGCCAGTAGAAAATTCAACGAGCAGTACTTC
many	NA	TRBV27	TRBJ2-7	CASSPGSSGEQYF	TGTGCCAGCAGTCCCGGGAGTTCGGGGGAGCAGTACTTC
many	NA	TRBV9	TRBJ2-1	CASSVDGFSYNEQFF	TGTGCCAGCAGCGTAGACGGGTTCTCCTACAATGAGCAGTTCTTC
many	TRBD1	TRBV4-3	TRBJ2-7	CASSQVPGGSDEQYF	TGCGCCAGCAGCCAAGTTCCAGGGGGCAGCGACGAGCAGTACTTC
many	TRBD1	TRBV6-4	TRBJ2-1	CASSPDRGNEQFF	TGTGCCAGCAGTCCCGACAGGGGGAATGAGCAGTTCTTC
many	NA	TRBV3-1	TRBJ2-5	CASSLTGTAKETQYF	TGTGCCAGCAGCCTAACTGGGACGGCTAAAGAGACCCAGTACTTC
NA	TRBD2	TRBV20-1	TRBJ2-1	CSARDTSTSGEFF	TGCAGTGCTAGAGATACTTCGACTAGCGGGGAGTTCTTC
few	NA	TRBV27	TRBJ1-5	CASSLGRGNQPQHF	TGTGCCAGCAGTTTGGGAAGGGGCAATCAGCCCCAGCATTTT
NA	NA	TRBV27	TRBJ2-3	CVSSWRGLGRASTDTQYF	TGTGTCAGCAGTTGGCGAGGACTCGGCCGAGCTAGCACAGATACGCAGTATTTT
many	NA	TRBV7-9	TRBJ2-2	CASSLAGAANTGELFF	TGTGCCAGCAGCTTAGCGGGGGCCGCGAACACCGGGGAGCTGTTTTTT
many	TRBD2	TRBV25-1	TRBJ2-5	CASSELAGGPETQYF	TGTGCCAGCAGTGAACTAGCGGGGGGGCCAGAGACCCAGTACTTC
NA	TRBD2	TRBV3-1	TRBJ2-2	CASSQGLAGVTGELFF	TGTGCCAGCAGCCAAGGACTAGCGGGAGTCACCGGGGAGCTGTTTTTT
many	TRBD1	TRBV27	TRBJ1-2	CASSLSASRGYGYTF	TGTGCCAGCAGTTTATCAGCGAGCAGGGGGTATGGCTACACCTTC
many	NA	TRBV2	TRBJ1-6	CASSVVQNNSPLHF	TGTGCCAGCAGTGTTGTACAGAATAATTCACCCCTCCACTTT
many	NA	TRBV7-9	TRBJ2-1	CASSLNRWVPEREYNEQFF	TGTGCCAGCAGCCTTAATCGCTGGGTACCGGAACGAGAGTACAATGAGCAGTTCTTC
NA	NA	TRBV6-6	TRBJ2-3	CASSYKGGPLTDTQYF	TGTGCCAGCAGTTACAAAGGAGGACCGCTCACAGATACGCAGTATTTT
NA	NA	TRBV6-1	TRBJ1-5	CASSLRDILLSSQPQHF	TGTGCCAGCAGTCTACGGGACATTCTTCTTAGCAGTCAGCCCCAGCATTTT
many	NA	TRBV25-1	TRBJ2-5	CASSDESFAGGETQYF	TGTGCCAGCAGTGACGAGAGCTTCGCTGGTGGAGAGACCCAGTACTTC
many	TRBD1	TRBV20-1	TRBJ1-4	CSAIDRVWEKLFF	TGCAGTGCCATCGACAGGGTTTGGGAGAAACTGTTTTTT
NA	NA	TRBV12-3/TRBV12-4	TRBJ1-6	CASSLKGANSSLHF	TGTGCCAGCAGTTTGAAGGGAGCTAATTCATCCCTCCACTTT
NA	TRBD1	TRBV15	TRBJ2-2	CATSWTGAGELFF	TGTGCCACCAGTTGGACAGGGGCCGGGGAGCTGTTTTTT
NA	NA	TRBV6-1	TRBJ2-5	CASPTSGETQYF	TGTGCCAGCCCGACCTCGGGGGAGACCCAGTACTTC
NA	TRBD2	TRBV12-3/TRBV12-4	TRBJ2-7	CASSPSLAGGPVEQYF	TGTGCCAGCAGCCCTAGTCTAGCGGGAGGGCCGGTCGAGCAGTACTTC
NA	TRBD1	TRBV29-1	TRBJ1-5	CSVGTGGSRYGNQPQHF	TGCAGCGTGGGGACAGGGGGGTCGCGATATGGCAATCAGCCCCAGCATTTT
NA	NA	TRBV10-3	TRBJ2-5	CAISESRLEGAVEQETQYF	TGTGCCATCAGTGAGTCTAGACTAGAGGGAGCAGTCGAGCAAGAGACCCAGTACTTC
many	TRBD2	TRBV11-2	TRBJ2-5	CASSPLAGGRVETQYF	TGTGCCAGCAGCCCCCTAGCGGGAGGGCGAGTCGAGACCCAGTACTTC